This note documents a single T cell receptor beta chain sequence. It lacks a known antigen. No clone much larger than this one lies a single base away; base qualities are absent. Flow cytometry had shown CD8+CD57+ cell expansion in the patients selected for sequencing. Every patient had a diagnosis of severe acquired aplastic anemia based on International Study of Aplastic Anemia and Agranulocytosis and Camitta criteria. No patient had received any therapy when blood was sampled. The study deep-sequenced TCR repertoires of sorted CD4+ and CD8+ blood T cells from severe aplastic anemia patients and healthy subjects. Patients were enrolled under clinicaltrials.gov protocols 00001620, 01623167, 00001397, 00071045, 00081523 and 00961064 in the USA. Ficoll-Paque density gradient centrifugation was used to isolate peripheral blood mononuclear cells. CD4+ and CD8+ T cells were sorted by FACS or magnetic beads before DNA extraction.

The CDR3 starts with the cysteine, ends with the phenylalanine, and has 14 residues. Of all the DNA, just the CDR3 is kept, 42 bases in frame from base 1. The V and J ends are trimmed by 0 bases and 7 bases, leaving 8 bases between them. Via the germline V gene, CDR1 is KGHDR and CDR2 SFDVKD. The data were taken from a study of CD8+CD57+ T cells in acquired aplastic anemia (dated by TCRdb to between 2017 and 2018). With respect to the entire study: DNA extracted from sorted CD4+ and CD8+ cells had a mean of about 3 ug, with a range of roughly 0.2 to 27.4 ug. CD8+CD57+ expansion was defined as a frequency above the mean frequency observed in healthy subjects.

Genomic DNA served as template for TCR beta VDJ combination and CDR3 sequence profiling. An Illumina HiSeq 2000 was used for TCR repertoire sequencing. The published analysis was carried out like this. Repertoire assessment relied on Simpson's diversity index, CDR3 size and DJ length profiles, and TRBV/TRBJ rearrangement plots. The most abundant DNA sequence in the deep sequencing data was taken as the immunodominant clone. CDR3 amino acid sequences were screened for sharing across subjects and were compared with published repertoires and the VDJdb database. The public sequencing data were trimmed at Q25 with fastp and processed into clonotypes with MiXCR by TCRdb, which kept only in-frame beta chains. One record per CDR3 amino acid sequence lists the most common genes and DNA. TCRdb's processing, not the study's, gives the V and J calls here. The sample yields fewer than 200,000 distinct CDR3 sequences; approximately 48% were counted once. The top ten hold about 1.7% of the sample.

Broader findings and caveats from the paper: Patients and healthy controls showed no significant difference in CD8+ Simpson's diversity (P=0.060). Roughly 30 CD8+ CDR3 sequences were found to be shared between patients and controls, but these sequences appeared to be highly expressed in patients and within the immunodominant clones of the patients.

The TCR comes from a human donor with aplastic anemia. This chain is built from TRBV24-1 and TRBJ2-2; no D segment can be confidently identified. What was sequenced was sorted CD4+, CD8+, or CD8+CD57+ T cells (not recorded which) from PBMCs. The DNA is as follows: TGTGCCACCAGTGATTTGGCTAGAGGCGGGGAGCTGTTTTTT. Its protein reads: CATSDLARGGELFF.